What follows describes a single T cell receptor (beta chain). Original handling: Quantification of nucleated cells was approximated via reference gene primer amplification. The table came from immunoSEQ multiplex PCR; TCRdb's copy has only in-frame clones and leaves some out. The D gene and trimming were derived from the DNA, and the V and J assignments and clone size from that table. The repertoire holds about 100,000 clones, with around four fifths as singletons. This sample was taken from a study of blood T cell repertoires in COVID-19. Study background: Samples taken during acute and convalescent COVID-19 were collected in the United States, Italy and Spain. PBMCs, B-cell-depleted T cells, or T cells were the source of the cDNA or gDNA that made up the material.

This TCR was recovered from a man over 45 with active or convalescent COVID-19. The material sequenced was peripheral blood.

CDR3 sequence reads: CASSPVQGTGNTGELFF. DNA of the CDR3: TGTGCCAGCAGTCCCGTCCAGGGTACGGGGAACACCGGGGAGCTGTTTTTT. The gene calls are TRBV6-6 and TRBJ2-2; weak D call: TRBD1 (5 bases). This CDR3 has 17 residues. Germline values: CDR1 MNHNY, CDR2 SVGAGI (reference sequence). V lost 5 bases to trimming and J lost 1 base, with 17 bases between them.